This T cell receptor beta chain was profiled in a study of T cell clones after liver transplantation (dated by TCRdb to the late 2010s). Broadly, across the study: ITN030ST, the source of the samples, was a randomized trial that attempted immunosuppression withdrawal within 2 years of liver transplantation. The study cohort included 8 liver transplant recipients, of whom 3 were classified as tolerant and 5 as non-tolerant. Blood samples were taken pre-transplant, pre-randomization before withdrawal, and post-randomization after full withdrawal or failed withdrawal. Third party-reactive TCRbeta sequences were also identified from pre-transplant MLRs to serve as an antigen-independent comparator for donor-reactive sequences. The subjects received no induction therapy and were kept on standard immunosuppression until randomization at 12-24 months post-transplant. After a pre-transplant mixed lymphocyte reaction, TCRbeta sequencing was used to pinpoint donor-reactive T cell clones, which were subsequently tracked in post-transplant blood. To count as tolerant, a recipient had to stay completely off immunosuppression for at least one year without liver enzymes climbing beyond twice the upper limit of normal. Three of the eight recipients were HCV-positive; the others were transplanted for non-autoimmune, non-viral indications.

High-throughput TCRbeta CDR3 sequencing of frozen genomic DNA was performed by immunoSEQ, including PCR amplification, mapping, bias correction and internal controls. In the source study's methods: Productive rearrangements were retained, and unique TCRbeta sequences were defined by the CDR3 nucleotide sequence together with the V and J gene. For classification of a sequence as donor-reactive, at least 5-fold expansion in CFSE-low cells relative to unstimulated pre-transplant cells and a frequency of at least 0.01% were required. Minimum frequency thresholds were set for each subject on the basis of the unstimulated sample with the lowest template count, so that a detection power of at least 90% was ensured. Jensen-Shannon divergence between the top 1000 TCRbeta sequences post-transplant and pre-transplant was used to measure repertoire turnover. Two-sided Fisher's exact tests were used to test for changes in the detection of donor-reactive sequences. What TCRdb holds here is the immuneACCESS table cut down to in-frame rearrangements. Part of the clones is not present; checked against another copy, under half of the missing clones reflect an unresolved V gene, and the others are unexplained. V, J and clone size derive from that table, while D and trimming were established from the DNA sequence. The sample has 95,000 to 110,000 clones on record, approximately 85% of them singletons. The top ten clones comprise approximately 0.99% of the sample.

This clone was observed a few times. Its antigen is not yet known. No base-level quality is on record; no much larger clone is a single base apart. The time point label on this specimen signifies: pre-transplant. Thawed unstimulated PBMCs were stained for CD3, CD4 and CD8 and FACS-sorted into CD3+CD4+ and CD3+CD8+ populations. Each of the 8 studied subjects was randomized to immunosuppression withdrawal. The Qiagen DNeasy Blood and Tissue Kit was used for genomic DNA isolation. Paper-wide results and their limitations: Conclusions were preliminary, limited by small, heterogeneous patient numbers and non-standardized post-transplant time points. Donor-reactive sequences declined more than third party-reactive ones, suggesting partial antigen-specific deletion unrelated to withdrawal success. Low numbers of available donor cells limited the measurable donor-reactive repertoire in two subjects. In most of the 8 subjects, regardless of tolerance or HCV status, circulating donor-reactive CD4 TCRbeta sequences dropped significantly post-transplant. When repertoire turnover was taken into account, detection of donor-reactive sequences was significantly reduced in 7 of 8 subjects for CD4 and in 8 of 8 subjects for CD8. Without allograft tissue specimens, donor-reactive T cells may have migrated into the graft rather than being deleted.

Trimming accounts for 5 bases at V and 1 base at J, while the number of junction bases matched to no gene is 7. The CDR3, from cysteine to phenylalanine, totals 15 residues. Only the CDR3 part of the read is kept: 45 bases, read in frame from the first base. As encoded in the germline V gene (reference sequence), CDR1 is LNHDA while CDR2 is SQIVND. The sequence joins TRBV19 to TRBJ2-7, with 8 bases matching TRBD2. The clonotype comes from a human donor who received a liver transplant. Sequencing was performed on CD4+ T cells from blood, taken before liver transplant. The CDR3 region reads CASSLQLAASYEQYF. The DNA sequence is TGTGCCAGTAGTCTCCAACTAGCGGCTTCCTACGAGCAGTACTTC. With all but the CDR3 taken from the reference TRBV19 and TRBJ2-7 genes, the full variable domain is: DGGITQSPKYLFRKEGQNVTLSCEQNLNHDAMYWYRQDPGQGLRLIYYSQIVNDFQKGDIAEGYSVSREKKESFPLTVTSAQKNPTAFYLCASSLQLAASYEQYFGPGTRLTVT.